Listed here are 9 T cell receptor beta chains from one sample, sequenced in a study of T-cell reconstitution after alpha-beta-depleted transplantation in children. Unique molecular identifiers were incorporated when the TCRbeta library was constructed. In TCRdb, the PCR reads were re-called with MiXCR into one record per CDR3 protein. The sample records hundreds of thousands of distinct CDR3 sequences, under 20% being singletons. The source material was PBMCs, mostly from graft donor cells, sampled 360 days after TCRalphabeta/CD19-depleted stem cell transplant. These receptors all come from a male patient between 2 and 9 years old who had a stem cell transplant for acute lymphoblastic leukemia, so the T cells may come from the graft donor.

The chain employs TRBV27 and TRBJ1-2, with a tentative D call TRBD1 (5 bases). The CDR3 extends over 14 amino acids. The V gene's germline CDR1 is MNHEY and CDR2 SMNVEV (reference sequence). V was cut by 5 bases and J by 4 bases, with 14 bases left in between. The CDR3 DNA follows: TGTGCCAGCAGTCGCCCAGGGTTGGGCTATGGCTACACCTTC. Its protein product is CASSRPGLGYGYTF.

In its sample, this clonotype was seen a few times. The chain has TRBV29-1 and TRBJ2-5; 9 bases fit TRBD1. Germline values: CDR1 SQVTM, CDR2 ANQGSEA. There are 15 residues in the CDR3. V lost 0 bases and J lost 4; bases outside the gene matches: 6. The CDR3: CSVEEDDRGGETQYF. The CDR3 DNA sequence: TGCAGCGTTGAAGAGGATGACAGGGGGGGAGAGACCCAGTACTTC.

The V gene is TRBV7-6, the J gene TRBJ1-4; no reliable D call. The ends were cut back, 3 bases at V and 0 bases at J, with 8 bases in the middle. This CDR3 has 15 amino acids. The germline CDR1 and CDR2 sequences are SGHVS and FNYEAQ. The CDR3, as DNA: TGTGCCAGCAGCTTCTACACAGCAACTAATGAAAAACTGTTTTTT. Its protein product is CASSFYTATNEKLFF.

This clonotype was detected only a few times. This sequence joins TRBV28 and TRBJ2-5; D perhaps matches TRBD1 (5 bases). V was pared by 3 bases and J by 1 base, with 21 bases between. There are 18 residues in the CDR3. CDR1 is MDHEN, CDR2 SYDVKM, per germline. The CDR3 is CASSFFNVKGVSQETQYF. CDR3 DNA: TGTGCCAGCAGTTTCTTCAACGTCAAAGGGGTTTCCCAAGAGACCCAGTACTTC.

J is TRBJ2-2 and V is TRBV5-5, with D hard to call. V was pared by 0 bases and J by 9 bases, with 18 bases between. The CDR3 totals 16 residues. From germline, CDR1 is SGHKS and CDR2 YYEKEE (reference sequence). The CDR3 DNA reads TGTGCCAGCAGCTTGGCCGTAGTTCTGGGATCGAGGGAGCTGTTTTTT. Its translation is CASSLAVVLGSRELFF.

This sequence joins TRBV10-3 and TRBJ1-1; D uncertain. Trimming pared 7 bases from V and 2 bases from J, leaving 11 bases between. The germline CDR1 and CDR2 sequences are ENHRY and SYGVKD. This CDR3 has 13 residues. CDR3 residues: CAITPEHNTEAFF. The DNA for the CDR3 is TGTGCCATCACTCCAGAGCATAACACTGAAGCTTTCTTT.

The chain combines TRBV6-2 or TRBV6-3 with TRBJ2-3; TRBD2 matches at 12 bases. Germline lookup yields CDR1 MNHEY and CDR2 SVGEGT. The ends lost 2 bases at V and 2 bases at J; junction bases unmatched: 8. The CDR3 loop spans 18 amino acids. CDR3 sequence: CASSYPRASGGDTDTQYF. CDR3 bases: TGTGCCAGCAGTTACCCTCGGGCTAGCGGGGGGGACACAGATACGCAGTATTTT.

This clonotype was detected a few times. This chain links TRBV5-1 with TRBJ1-4, with D unresolved. The CDR3 contains 15 residues. Germline-derived CDR1 and CDR2 are SGHRS and YFSETQ. Trimming left V 0 bases short and J 4 bases short, with 10 bases between. The CDR3 region has the DNA TGCGCCAGCAGCTTGGACGGTCTCGGTAATGAAAAACTGTTTTTT. Translation gives CASSLDGLGNEKLFF.

This clonotype was detected a few times. This chain links TRBV7-8 with TRBJ1-1, with D hard to call. The CDR3 totals 15 residues. In germline, CDR1 is SGHVS, CDR2 FQNEAQ. V gave up 2 bases and J gave up 2 bases, with 12 bases separating them. CDR3: CASSLTRTVNTEAFF. The CDR3 DNA reads as TGTGCCAGCAGCTTAACCCGGACGGTCAACACTGAAGCTTTCTTT.